The entry below gives a single T cell receptor beta chain sequence along with its context. Which antigen it targets is not known. The sample holds no much larger clone one base away, and base qualities are not on file. The sample originates from a study of metastatic and nonmetastatic thyroid tumors (TCRdb year 2020). A note on the overall study: For patients with malignant and with benign thyroid disease, the researchers compared repertoires between peripheral blood samples and tumor or nodule tissue samples. Study-wide conclusions, independent of this receptor: In both blood and tumor samples, TCR beta diversity was reported to be significantly higher in malignant tumors than in benign nodules.

Taken from cysteine to phenylalanine, the CDR3 has 12 residues. Only the CDR3 DNA is retained, 36 bases long and in frame from the first base. A distance of 8 bases separates the germline ends of V and J, which lose 3 bases and 5 bases respectively. The library was made by PCR. These reads were obtained on an Illumina HiSeq 4000. High-throughput sequencing was used to profile the TCR beta-chain CDR3 region of each patient. In the source study's methods: The researchers built a classifier to tell apart papillary thyroid cancer patients with distant metastasis, based on CDR3 differences among clinicopathological groups. The Shannon index was used to measure repertoire diversity, and the Morisita-Horn index was used to measure how similar tumor and blood repertoires were. TCRdb trimmed public reads at Q25 via fastp, called clones via MiXCR and kept in-frame beta chains. The V and J calls reflect TCRdb's pipeline rather than the authors' work. The sample profile shows roughly 63,000 clones; around 16% of them were found once. Less than 9.5% of the sample is held by the ten biggest clonotypes.

Before undergoing thyroid surgery, none of the patients had been given any kind of treatment. Using T-cell receptor beta sequencing, the researchers looked back retrospectively at clinical samples from patients, gathered between about 2011 and 2019. Recombination joined TRBV12-3 or TRBV12-4 with TRBJ2-7, with TRBD1 as a weak D call on 5 bases. The sequencing sample was made of blood. The sequence derives from a male donor with papillary thyroid cancer or a benign thyroid nodule (not recorded which). Some clones in this sample may be carry-over from other donors' samples. The DNA is TGTGCCAGCAGTTTCCGGACAAACGAGCAGTACTTC. Translated, this gives CASSFRTNEQYF.